This T cell receptor beta chain was observed in a study of T-cell reconstitution after alpha-beta-depleted transplantation in children. There are 14 residues in the CDR3. V lost 0 bases, J lost 3 bases, and 12 bases lay in between. CDR1 is DFQATT and CDR2 is SNEGSKA in the germline V gene (reference sequence). Study-level results: By about two months after transplant, alpha-beta T cells reportedly arose from several hundred graft clones that had expanded. Elevated TCRbeta diversity at day 60 was traced, in some patients, to surviving recipient T cells and thymic progenitors.

During its preparation, the TCRbeta library received unique molecular identifiers. TCRdb reanalysed the PCR reads using MiXCR and keeps one entry per CDR3 protein. The sample has about 640,000 distinct CDR3 sequences; 10% to 15% are singletons. Turning to this clonotype: Its specificity is not known.

The receptor was derived from a male patient under 18 who had a stem cell transplant for acute myeloid leukemia, so the T cells may come from the graft donor. The chain has TRBV20-1 and TRBJ2-7; D is unresolved. Here the sequenced sample was PBMCs, mostly from graft donor cells, taken 360 days after TCRalphabeta/CD19-depleted stem cell transplant. In DNA form, the CDR3 reads TGCAGTGCTAGAGATAAACAGAGGCGCTACGAGCAGTACTTC. Encoded protein: CSARDKQRRYEQYF.